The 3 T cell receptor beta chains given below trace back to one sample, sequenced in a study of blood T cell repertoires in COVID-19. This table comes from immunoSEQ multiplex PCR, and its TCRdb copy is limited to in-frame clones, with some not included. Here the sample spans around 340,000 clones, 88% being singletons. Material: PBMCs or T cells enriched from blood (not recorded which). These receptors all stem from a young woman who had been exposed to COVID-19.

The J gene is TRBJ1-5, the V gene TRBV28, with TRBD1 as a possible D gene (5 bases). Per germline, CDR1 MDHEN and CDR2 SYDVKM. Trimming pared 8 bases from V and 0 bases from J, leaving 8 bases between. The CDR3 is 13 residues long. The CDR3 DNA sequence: TGTGCCAGCCGCAGGGATAGCAATCAGCCCCAGCATTTT. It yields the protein CASRRDSNQPQHF. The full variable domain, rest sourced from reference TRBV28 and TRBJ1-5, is DVKVTQSSRYLVKRTGEKVFLECVQDMDHENMFWYRQDPGLGLRLIYFSYDVKMKEKGDIPEGYSVSREKKERFSLILESASTNQTSMYLCASRRDSNQPQHFGDGTRLSIL.

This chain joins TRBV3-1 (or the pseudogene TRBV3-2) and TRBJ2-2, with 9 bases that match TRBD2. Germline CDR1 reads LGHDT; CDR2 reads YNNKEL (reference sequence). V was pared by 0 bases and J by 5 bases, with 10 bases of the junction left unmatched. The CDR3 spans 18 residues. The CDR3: CASSQDLLAGLHTGELFF. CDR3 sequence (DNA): TGTGCCAGCAGCCAAGATCTACTAGCGGGCCTACATACCGGGGAGCTGTTTTTT.

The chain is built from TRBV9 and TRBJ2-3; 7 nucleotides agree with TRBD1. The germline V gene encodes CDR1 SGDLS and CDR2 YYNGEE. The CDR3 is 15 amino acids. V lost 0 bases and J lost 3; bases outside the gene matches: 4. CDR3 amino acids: CASSVGDRATDTQYF. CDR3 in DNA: TGTGCCAGCAGCGTAGGGGACAGAGCAACAGATACGCAGTATTTT.